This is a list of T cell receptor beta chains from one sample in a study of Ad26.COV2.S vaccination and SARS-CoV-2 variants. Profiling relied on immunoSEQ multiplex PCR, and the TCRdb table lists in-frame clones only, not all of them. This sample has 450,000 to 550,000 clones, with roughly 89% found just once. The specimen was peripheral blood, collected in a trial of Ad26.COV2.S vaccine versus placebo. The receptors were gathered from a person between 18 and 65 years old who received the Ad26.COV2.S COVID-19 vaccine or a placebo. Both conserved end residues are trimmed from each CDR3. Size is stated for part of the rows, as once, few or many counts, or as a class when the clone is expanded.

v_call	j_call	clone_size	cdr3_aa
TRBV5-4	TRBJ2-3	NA	ASSPVAGVNQY
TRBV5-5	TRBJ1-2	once	ASSLLRGEST
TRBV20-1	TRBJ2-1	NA	SASRVGEQF
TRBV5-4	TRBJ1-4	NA	ASSSQGATNEKLF
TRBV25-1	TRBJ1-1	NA	ASRYSTNTEAF
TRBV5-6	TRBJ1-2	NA	ASSLDIRGYT
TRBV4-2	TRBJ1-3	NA	ASSQDWGTGLFSGNTIY
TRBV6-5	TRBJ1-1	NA	ASSIQDVGTEAF
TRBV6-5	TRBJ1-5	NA	ASSLEGALNQPQH
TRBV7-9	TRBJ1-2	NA	ASSPGFSYGYT
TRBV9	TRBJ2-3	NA	ASSARGGRTDTQY
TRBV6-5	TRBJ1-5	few	ASSLGLFDNQPQH
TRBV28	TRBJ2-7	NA	ASSSPTGGDSYEQY
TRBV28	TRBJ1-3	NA	ASSKRDRGGNTIY
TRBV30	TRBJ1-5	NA	AWSHRGRQPQH
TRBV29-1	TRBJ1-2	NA	STGSGNYGYT